This T cell receptor beta chain was obtained from a study of T cells after yellow fever vaccination. In the study overall: Fractions with few cells were prepared using SMART-Seq v4 Ultra Low Input.

J lost 2 bases, V lost 3 bases, and 4 bases had no gene match. The CDR3 sequence is 15 residues long. From germline, CDR1 is SGDLS and CDR2 YYNGEE. This clonotype was picked up a small number of times. For TCR, cDNA came from 5'RACE template switching, which added a universal primer site and UMIs. In TCRdb, the 5' RACE reads were re-called with MiXCR into one record per CDR3 protein. The data show a few hundred thousand distinct CDR3 sequences, with around 7% seen just once and 15% to 20% held by the top ten. This clonotype was sampled from a man younger than 35 who received the YFV17D yellow fever vaccine. This specimen consisted of PBMCs, obtained more than 40 days after the first yellow fever vaccination. The chain combines TRBV9 with TRBJ2-7; 11 bases agree with TRBD2. CDR3 protein: CASSGGTSGPYEQYF. The CDR3 DNA reads as TGTGCCAGCAGCGGGGGGACTAGCGGTCCCTACGAGCAGTACTTC.